Presented here are 32 T cell receptor beta chains from one specimen sequenced in a study of blood T cell repertoires in COVID-19. The repertoire was sequenced with immunoSEQ multiplex PCR; TCRdb's copy has only in-frame clones and lacks some. The repertoire consists of a few hundred thousand clones, with around four fifths occurring once and the leading ten covering roughly 1.1%. The sample comprised peripheral blood. These receptors all come from a woman between 45 and 65 years old with acute or convalescent COVID-19.

This chain links TRBV6-5 with TRBJ1-6; 7 bases agree with TRBD1. V shed 6 bases and J 6 bases; nucleotides not matched to a gene: 8. This CDR3 comprises 15 residues. Germline CDR1 reads MNHEY; CDR2 reads SVGAGI. CDR3 DNA sequence: TGTGCCAGCAGCCGTGGGACAGAAGTTAATTCACCCCTCCACTTT. Translating gives CASSRGTEVNSPLHF.

The chain carries TRBV19 and TRBJ2-5; TRBD1 matches 10 bases. Germline lookup yields CDR1 LNHDA and CDR2 SQIVND (reference sequence). CDR3 length: 16 residues. V lost 3 bases, J lost 4 bases, and 8 bases stayed unmatched. The CDR3 DNA is TGTGCCAGTAGTATTTACGGACAGGGGGTGGGAGAGACCCAGTACTTC. Translating it yields CASSIYGQGVGETQYF.

The chain links TRBV18 to TRBJ2-2, with 8 nucleotides matching TRBD1. The CDR3 covers 16 residues. The germline CDR1 and CDR2 sequences are KGHSH and LQKENI. Trimming cost V 6 bases and J 1 base; bases outside gene matches: 7. DNA for the CDR3: TGTGCCAGCTCTTACGGACAGGGTGAGAACACCGGGGAGCTGTTTTTT. This sequence encodes CASSYGQGENTGELFF.

V gene TRBV6-4 combines with J gene TRBJ2-3; D call uncertain. V lost 0 bases and J 8 bases, leaving 12 bases between the germline ends. The CDR3 spans 14 residues. CDR1 and CDR2 from the germline V gene are MRHNA and SNTAGT. The CDR3 region has the DNA TGTGCCAGCAGTGACTCAATCGAGTCTGGTACGCAGTATTTT. It is translated as CASSDSIESGTQYF.

This rearrangement joins TRBV6-1 to TRBJ2-7; 8 nucleotides match TRBD1. This CDR3 is 13 amino acids long. The germline V gene has CDR1 MNHNS and CDR2 SASEGT. Trimming removed 2 bases from V and 7 bases from J; junction bases left unmatched: 4. The CDR3, as DNA: TGTGCCAGCAGTGAAAGGACAGGGTGGGAGCAGTACTTC. It yields the protein CASSERTGWEQYF.

This clone was picked up a small number of times. This chain links TRBV18 with TRBJ2-1; D perhaps matches TRBD2 (6 bases). Trimming removed 4 bases from V and 0 bases from J, with 16 bases in between. Germline V gene sequence: CDR1 KGHSH, CDR2 LQKENI. The CDR3 length is 17 residues. CDR3 DNA sequence: TGTGCCAGCTCACAAAGACTAGACGATAGCTCCTACAATGAGCAGTTCTTC. Its translation is CASSQRLDDSSYNEQFF.

Here the CDR3 reads CASSLDSSSDTQYF. The CDR3 region has the DNA TGTGCCAGCAGCTTAGACTCTAGTTCGGATACGCAGTATTTT. This chain links TRBV11-2 with TRBJ2-3; D gene ambiguous. The germline V gene has CDR1 SGHAT and CDR2 FQNNGV. CDR3 size: 14 residues. Trimming left V 0 bases short and J 6 bases short, with 10 bases between. Based on the CDR3 plus reference TRBV11-2 and TRBJ2-3, the full variable domain is EAGVAQSPRYKIIEKRQSVAFWCNPISGHATLYWYQQILGQGPKLLIQFQNNGVVDDSQLPKDRFSAERLKGVDSTLKIQPAKLEDSAVYLCASSLDSSSDTQYFGPGTRLTVL.

This clone was observed a handful of times. The rearrangement uses TRBV30 and TRBJ1-2; D gene uncertain. V was cut by 3 bases and J by 1 base, with 9 bases left in between. The germline CDR1 and CDR2 sequences are GTSNPN and SVGIG (reference sequence). The CDR3 loop spans 13 amino acids. The CDR3 protein is CAWRAGGNYGYTF. Here the CDR3 DNA reads TGTGCCTGGAGAGCCGGTGGTAACTATGGCTACACCTTC. The full variable domain, its missing parts supplied by reference TRBV30 and TRBJ1-2, is SQTIHQWPATLVQPVGSPLSLECTVEGTSNPNLYWYRQAAGRGLQLLFYSVGIGQISSEVPQNLSASRPQDRQFILSSKKLLLSDSGFYLCAWRAGGNYGYTFGSGTRLTVV.

In its sample, this clone was seen a few times. The gene calls are TRBV4-1 and TRBJ1-6, with 7 nucleotides matching TRBD1. CDR3 length: 17 residues. The germline V gene encodes CDR1 MGHRA and CDR2 YSYEKL. Unmatched junction bases numbered 9, after V lost 0 bases and J lost 7 bases. In DNA, the CDR3 is TGCGCCAGCAGCCAAGATGCAGGGGGATCTCGAAATTCACCCCTCCACTTT. Translation gives CASSQDAGGSRNSPLHF.

In regard to this clone: Different DNA sequences within this sample yield the same CDR3. The V and J genes are TRBV6-5 and TRBJ2-1, with TRBD2 matching over 7 bases. The germline V gene has CDR1 MNHEY and CDR2 SVGAGI. V lost 0 bases, J lost 10 bases, and 3 bases stayed unmatched. The CDR3 is 13 residues long. CDR3 region: CASSYSKRGEQFF. CDR3 sequence (DNA): TGTGCCAGCAGTTACTCGAAGCGGGGAGAGCAGTTCTTC.

This clone showed up just once. The chain is built from TRBV2 and TRBJ1-5; the match to TRBD1 covers 7 bases. Germline CDR1 is SNHLY and CDR2 is FYNNEI. This CDR3 contains 16 residues. V dropped 7 bases and J dropped 6; count of bases not matched to a gene: 15. This chain's CDR3 is CASNLPSTGAGQPQHF. Written as DNA, the CDR3 is TGTGCCAGCAATTTACCTTCCACAGGGGCGGGTCAGCCCCAGCATTTT.

The V call is TRBV7-9, the J call TRBJ1-2; D unresolved. Germline CDR1 reads SEHNR; CDR2 reads FQNEAQ (reference sequence). Trimming removed 3 bases at V and 1 base at J, with 3 bases between. This CDR3 region has 12 residues. The CDR3 DNA sequence: TGTGCCAGCAGCTTGCGTAACTATGGCTACACCTTC. This codes for CASSLRNYGYTF.

The chain recombines TRBV5-1 with TRBJ1-2; D gene unclear. The germline V gene has CDR1 SGHRS and CDR2 YFSETQ. This CDR3 region has 16 residues. Trimming took 6 bases from V and 1 from J, leaving 19 bases between them. CDR3 DNA sequence: TGCGCCAGCACCCGGGTCGGACGGGGTTTTAACTATGGCTACACCTTC. This encodes CASTRVGRGFNYGYTF.

This clone was seen only a few times. This chain uses TRBV7-2 with TRBJ1-4; D remains unclear. Trimming took off 3 bases at V and 7 bases at J, with 15 bases between the two ends. CDR3 length: 15 residues. Looked up from germline, CDR1 is SGHTA and CDR2 is FQGNSA. The DNA for the CDR3 is TGTGCCAGCAGCTTCCGCGGAGGTTTAGGTGAAAAACTGTTTTTT. Its protein is CASSFRGGLGEKLFF.

Only one count was recorded for this clone. The CDR3 sequence: CASIPFAGGPYNEQFF. CDR3 in DNA: TGTGCCAGCATCCCCTTTGCGGGAGGCCCCTACAATGAGCAGTTCTTC. The chain joins TRBV5-6 to TRBJ2-1, with 8 positions matching TRBD2. With V trimmed by 6 bases and J by 2 bases, 10 bases remained unmatched. CDR1 and CDR2 (germline): SGHDT, YYEEEE. The CDR3 covers 16 residues.

This clone has only one observation. The rearrangement joins TRBV27 to TRBJ2-7; 14 bases are a match to TRBD2. CDR3 length: 21 residues. Germline V CDR1 and CDR2: MNHEY, SMNVEV (reference sequence). The ends lost 4 bases at V and 3 bases at J; junction bases unmatched: 20. The CDR3 DNA follows: TGTGCCAGCAGTTCCAGACACGTCCCGGGACTAGCGGGAGCCAATATCTACGAGCAGTACTTC. Translating gives CASSSRHVPGLAGANIYEQYF.

The V call is TRBV7-8, the J call TRBJ1-1, with TRBD1 as a possible D gene (5 bases). This CDR3 contains 15 residues. Trimming pared 5 bases from V and 4 bases from J, leaving 17 bases between. Germline lookup yields CDR1 SGHVS and CDR2 FQNEAQ. Written as DNA, the CDR3 is TGTGCCAGCAGCGAAGGGACGGGGCGGGGCACTGAAGCTTTCTTT. This sequence encodes CASSEGTGRGTEAFF.

This clone was detected only once. The V and J genes are TRBV9 and TRBJ2-5; 13 nucleotides line up with TRBD2. With V trimmed by 4 bases and J by 5 bases, 8 bases remained unmatched. The CDR3 has 16 residues. The germline V gene has CDR1 SGDLS and CDR2 YYNGEE. The CDR3 reads CASSRGLAGVGETQYF. CDR3 bases: TGTGCCAGCAGCCGCGGACTAGCGGGAGTGGGCGAGACCCAGTACTTC.

V is TRBV30 and J is TRBJ1-5; TRBD1 aligns across 7 bases. J lost 3 bases, V lost 3 bases, and 5 bases had no gene match. Germline V gene lookup returns CDR1 GTSNPN and CDR2 SVGIG (reference sequence). The CDR3 extends over 14 amino acids. CDR3 region: CAWRGTAINQPQHF. CDR3 coding DNA: TGTGCCTGGAGGGGGACAGCCATCAATCAGCCCCAGCATTTT.

As to this clone: Other DNA sequences from this sample encode an identical CDR3 as well. The genes are TRBV5-1 and TRBJ2-3, with D perhaps matching TRBD2 (6 bases). Germline assignment: CDR1 SGHRS and CDR2 YFSETQ. V lost 4 bases, J lost 0 bases, and 9 bases lay in between. The CDR3 consists of 14 residues. The DNA for the CDR3 is TGCGCCAGCAGCCCAGGGACTAGCACAGATACGCAGTATTTT. This codes for CASSPGTSTDTQYF.

This clone was seen once. V gene TRBV4-1 combines with J gene TRBJ2-5; 7 bases line up with TRBD2. After removal of 1 base from V and 1 base from J, the junction contained 6 bases not matched to a gene. Germline CDR1 is MGHRA and CDR2 is YSYEKL. This CDR3 spans 16 amino acids. The CDR3 region has the DNA TGCGCCAGCAGCCAAGGATACAGCGGGGTCCAAGAGACCCAGTACTTC. This translates into CASSQGYSGVQETQYF.

This clone came up a few times. This chain joins TRBV29-1 and TRBJ2-2, with D perhaps matching TRBD1 (7 bases). Germline V CDR1 and CDR2: SQVTM, ANQGSEA. The length of the CDR3 is 16 residues. V shed 3 bases and J shed 0 bases, with 14 bases lying between them. In DNA, the CDR3 is TGCAGCGTTGACAGGGGGGCGGCCGCGAACACCGGGGAGCTGTTTTTT. This sequence encodes CSVDRGAAANTGELFF.

V and J are TRBV7-8 and TRBJ2-1; D unresolved. V lost 5 bases, J lost 3 bases, and 8 bases lay in between. This CDR3 is built from 13 residues. In germline, CDR1 is SGHVS, CDR2 FQNEAQ. The CDR3 spells CASSVLSYNEQFF. CDR3 DNA sequence: TGTGCCAGCAGCGTACTTAGCTACAATGAGCAGTTCTTC.

The sample holds a few counts of this clone. The V and J genes are TRBV5-1 and TRBJ2-7; TRBD1 agrees at 7 bases. Germline V gives CDR1 SGHRS, CDR2 YFSETQ. The CDR3 spans 15 residues. The V and J ends lost 0 bases and 5 bases, in that order; junction bases with no gene match: 8. Here the CDR3 DNA reads TGCGCCAGCAGCTTGGGGGGGACAGTTGGAAACGAGCAGTACTTC. Encoded protein: CASSLGGTVGNEQYF.

This chain uses TRBV6-6 with TRBJ2-1; TRBD1 agrees at 10 bases. After removal of 4 bases from V and 1 base from J, the junction contained 4 bases not matched to a gene. This CDR3 has 16 residues. Per the germline V gene, CDR1 is MNHNY and CDR2 is SVGAGI (reference sequence). CDR3: CASSSWTGGSYNEQFF. For the CDR3, the DNA is TGTGCCAGCAGTTCATGGACAGGGGGTTCCTACAATGAGCAGTTCTTC.

The chain is built from TRBV30 and TRBJ1-4; the D is unclear. CDR3 length: 13 residues. Germline CDR1 is GTSNPN and CDR2 is SVGIG (reference sequence). Between the trimmed V and J ends, which lost 4 bases and 5 bases, there was a span of 11 bases. CDR3 nucleotide sequence: TGTGCCTGGAAGAGAAGGGAGAATGAAAAACTGTTTTTT. Its translation is CAWKRRENEKLFF.

The table lists this clone with a few counts. J is TRBJ1-4 and V is TRBV6-5, with TRBD1 as a possible D gene (5 bases). The CDR3 is made up of 14 amino acids. Trimming removed 7 bases from V and 8 bases from J, with 17 bases in between. CDR1 is MNHEY and CDR2 is SVGAGI in the germline V gene. The CDR3 protein is CASTRTQGTEKLFF. Here the CDR3 DNA reads TGTGCCAGCACCCGGACGCAGGGAACGGAAAAACTGTTTTTT.

The gene calls are TRBV7-9 and TRBJ2-3, with unresolved D. V lost 0 bases, J lost 6 bases, and 10 bases lay in between. Germline V gene sequence: CDR1 SEHNR, CDR2 FQNEAQ (reference sequence). This CDR3 contains 14 residues. The CDR3 is CASSLAPEKDTQYF. Written as DNA, the CDR3 is TGTGCCAGCAGCTTAGCTCCAGAAAAGGATACGCAGTATTTT. Drawing the rest from reference TRBV7-9 and TRBJ2-3, the complete variable domain is DTGVSQNPRHKITKRGQNVTFRCDPISEHNRLYWYRQTLGQGPEFLTYFQNEAQLEKSRLLSDRFSAERPKGSFSTLEIQRTEQGDSAMYLCASSLAPEKDTQYFGPGTRLTVL.

J is TRBJ2-5 and V is TRBV27, with D perhaps TRBD2 (6 bases). This CDR3 has 15 amino acids. Germline CDR1 MNHEY, CDR2 SMNVEV (reference sequence). The V gene lost 5 bases and the J gene lost 7 bases, with 20 bases spanning the gap. CDR3 region: CASSPGTAPVGTQYF. In DNA form, the CDR3 reads TGTGCCAGCAGTCCCGGGACTGCGCCTGTGGGGACCCAGTACTTC.

This clone was seen a few times. The J gene is TRBJ1-2, the V gene TRBV25-1, with TRBD1 matching 10 bases. With 6 bases clipped from V and 2 bases from J, the junction kept 3 bases outside the gene matches. Germline assignment: CDR1 MGHDK and CDR2 SYGVNS. The CDR3 is 14 residues long. CDR3 sequence reads: CASRGDRGNYGYTF. For the CDR3, the DNA is TGTGCCAGCAGGGGGGACAGGGGAAACTATGGCTACACCTTC.

This clone was recorded only once. The J gene is TRBJ2-1, the V gene TRBV19; D unclear. The CDR3 has 14 residues. Trimming pared 4 bases from V and 5 bases from J, leaving 12 bases between. Germline-derived CDR1 and CDR2 are LNHDA and SQIVND (reference sequence). The CDR3 spells CASSNQVQDNEQFF. The CDR3 nucleotides read TGTGCCAGTAGTAACCAGGTTCAGGACAATGAGCAGTTCTTC.

V and J are TRBV12-5 and TRBJ2-7, with 8 bases that match TRBD2. V trimming: 4 bases; J trimming: 5 bases; junction bases outside the gene matches: 10. The germline gives CDR1 LGHNT, CDR2 FRNRAP. This CDR3 contains 15 residues. In DNA, the CDR3 is TGTGCTAGTGGTTCTCCCGGGAGGGCGGGGCACGAGCAGTACGTC. It is translated as CASGSPGRAGHEQYV.